This T cell receptor beta chain was sequenced for a study of blood T cell repertoires in COVID-19. The trim removed 3 bases at V and 7 bases at J, leaving 8 bases unmatched. This CDR3 comprises 15 residues. Germline V lookup: CDR1 MNHEY, CDR2 SVGAGI. In the source study's methods: Reference gene primer amplification gave estimated nucleated cell counts. Here immunoSEQ multiplex PCR was the method, and the copy in TCRdb shows in-frame clones only, minus some. V and J calls and clone size follow that table, whereas D and trimming were derived from the DNA. The sample has 140,000 or so clones, about 86% seen once.

The sequenced sample was peripheral blood. The TCR sequence derives from a human donor in a cohort sampled during active COVID-19. The chain employs TRBV6-5 and TRBJ2-1; 8 bases align to TRBD2. In DNA form, the CDR3 reads TGTGCCAGCAGTTATGAATTAGCGGGGCGGAATGAGCAGTTCTTC. Translation gives CASSYELAGRNEQFF.